The rows below give T cell receptor beta chains drawn from one sample of a study of graft-versus-host responses after intestinal transplantation. TCRdb's table, derived via immunoSEQ multiplex PCR, lists solely in-frame clones and lacks some. Of some 39,000 clones listed, around 95% are singletons. The antigens these receptors bind are not known. Here the sequenced sample was unstimulated CD8+ T cells sorted from spleen or lymph node cells, taken before transplant. The receptors stem from a human donor who was the organ donor for an intestinal transplant. Each CDR3 is given with its conserved first and last residue. D genes are given only for firm matches. Not every row has a clone size; where given, it reads once, few, many or a size class.

TRBD2	TRBV4-2	.	TRBJ2-2	CASSPLAGNTGELFF	TGTGCCAGCAGCCCCCTAGCGGGGAACACCGGGGAGCTGTTTTTT
TRBD1	TRBV5-1	.	TRBJ1-3	CASSPDRGPGNTIYF	TGCGCCAGCAGCCCAGACAGGGGACCTGGAAACACCATATATTTT
.	TRBV6-5	.	TRBJ2-1	CASGYRDNEQFF	TGTGCCAGCGGGTATAGGGACAATGAGCAGTTCTTC
.	TRBV7-6	.	TRBJ1-1	CASSQIKRGDTEAFF	TGTGCCAGCAGCCAGATTAAAAGGGGGGATACTGAAGCTTTCTTT
.	TRBV27	.	TRBJ1-2	CASSLSPIGGYTF	TGTGCCAGCAGTTTATCCCCTATAGGGGGCTACACCTTC
TRBD2	TRBV19	once	TRBJ2-1	CASTPASGGTNEQFF	TGTGCCAGTACCCCGGCTAGCGGGGGGACGAATGAGCAGTTCTTC
.	TRBV4-3	once	TRBJ2-3	CASSHHLGSTDTQYF	TGCGCCAGCAGCCACCATTTGGGGAGCACAGATACGCAGTATTTT
.	TRBV9	.	TRBJ2-3	CASSFHRDTQYF	TGTGCCAGCAGCTTTCACAGGGATACGCAGTATTTT
.	TRBV5-6	once	TRBJ2-7	CASSLAGVNYEQYF	TGTGCCAGCAGCTTGGCAGGGGTTAACTACGAGCAGTACTTC
TRBD2	TRBV9	.	TRBJ2-2	CASSDPPAGLNTGELFF	TGTGCCAGCAGCGATCCTCCAGCGGGGCTGAACACCGGGGAGCTGTTTTTT
TRBD1	TRBV5-5	once	TRBJ2-5	CASSGGQVIEETQYF	TGTGCCAGCAGCGGTGGACAGGTTATTGAGGAGACCCAGTACTTC
TRBD2	TRBV5-1	.	TRBJ2-1	CASSLSGGDSYNEQFF	TGCGCCAGCAGCTTGAGCGGGGGGGACTCCTACAATGAGCAGTTCTTC
.	TRBV28	.	TRBJ1-2	CASRLPGQNYGYTF	TGTGCCAGCAGGTTACCGGGACAAAACTATGGCTACACCTTC
TRBD2	TRBV29-1	.	TRBJ2-7	CSVGGTSVRSEQYF	TGCAGCGTTGGAGGGACTAGCGTCAGGTCCGAGCAGTACTTC
.	TRBV6-5	.	TRBJ1-2	CASSYMDSGGYTF	TGTGCCAGCAGTTACATGGACAGCGGAGGCTACACCTTC
.	TRBV13	.	TRBJ2-7	CASSLEGSYEQYF	TGTGCCAGCAGCTTAGAGGGCTCCTACGAGCAGTACTTC
.	TRBV7-9	.	TRBJ2-3	CASSLPSDSPTDTQYF	TGTGCCAGCAGCCTACCTTCTGACTCCCCCACAGATACGCAGTATTTT
.	TRBV2	.	TRBJ2-1	CASRETMVDNNNNEQFF	TGTGCCAGCAGAGAGACTATGGTTGACAACAACAACAATGAGCAGTTCTTC
.	TRBV7-6	.	TRBJ2-2	CASSTRQARPVSGELFF	TGTGCCAGCAGCACCCGACAGGCCCGGCCGGTATCTGGGGAGCTGTTTTTT
TRBD1	TRBV12-5	.	TRBJ2-2	CASGLEAVTGNYKELFF	TGTGCTAGTGGTTTGGAAGCCGTGACAGGGAATTATAAGGAGCTGTTTTTT
.	TRBV9	once	TRBJ2-7	CASSAGTPSYEQYF	TGTGCCAGCAGCGCAGGGACACCCTCCTACGAGCAGTACTTC
TRBD1	TRBV5-5	.	TRBJ1-4	CASSQGQINEKLFF	TGTGCCAGCAGCCAGGGACAGATTAATGAAAAACTGTTTTTT
.	TRBV11-2	.	TRBJ1-6	CASSLYRTVNSPLHF	TGTGCCAGCAGCCTATATCGGACGGTAAATTCACCCCTCCACTTT
.	TRBV5-8	.	TRBJ1-5	CASSLEGMSQPQHF	TGTGCCAGCAGCTTGGAAGGGATGTCACAGCCCCAGCATTTT
.	TRBV9	.	TRBJ2-7	CASSGGAHGNEQYF	TGTGCCAGCAGCGGCGGGGCCCACGGGAACGAGCAGTACTTC
.	TRBV6-1	.	TRBJ1-5	CASSEAPYSNQPQHF	TGTGCCAGCAGTGAAGCGCCTTATAGCAATCAGCCCCAGCATTTT
.	TRBV28	.	TRBJ2-1	CASSPGLLPDEQFF	TGTGCCAGCAGCCCCGGACTATTGCCCGATGAGCAGTTCTTC
TRBD2	TRBV9	.	TRBJ2-5	CASSVSGGAYETQYF	TGTGCCAGCAGCGTGTCCGGGGGGGCGTACGAGACCCAGTACTTC
TRBD1	TRBV7-2	.	TRBJ1-4	CASSLGPGQGEEKLFF	TGTGCCAGCAGCTTAGGCCCGGGACAGGGGGAGGAAAAACTGTTTTTT
.	TRBV5-1	.	TRBJ1-6	CASSHSRHGFPLHF	TGCGCCAGCAGCCACTCAAGACACGGTTTCCCCCTCCACTTT
.	TRBV7-8	.	TRBJ2-2	CASSPGGELFF	TGTGCCAGCAGCCCCGGGGGGGAGCTGTTTTTT
.	TRBV7-2	.	TRBJ2-2	CASSSLAGELFF	TGTGCCAGCAGCTCTTTAGCCGGGGAGCTGTTTTTT
.	TRBV6-1	.	TRBJ2-7	CASSNWDSYEQYF	TGTGCCAGCAGTAACTGGGACTCCTACGAGCAGTACTTC
TRBD1	TRBV5-1	.	TRBJ1-1	CASSGTPGQGVKEHRAFF	TGCGCCAGCAGCGGAACACCGGGACAGGGGGTGAAAGAACATAGAGCTTTCTTT
.	TRBV21-1	.	TRBJ1-1	CASRSEEPNTEAFF	TGTGCCAGCCGAAGCGAGGAACCGAACACTGAAGCTTTCTTT
.	TRBV5-8	.	TRBJ2-5	CATARSRRTAWGVYF	TGTGCCACCGCCAGGTCCAGGCGGACGGCATGGGGGGTGTACTTC
.	TRBV4-1	.	TRBJ1-3	CASSLIFRPKSSGNTIYF	TGCGCCAGCAGCCTTATATTCCGGCCGAAGAGCTCTGGAAACACCATATATTTT
.	TRBV7-3	.	TRBJ2-7	CASSYGPGSYEQYF	TGTGCCAGCAGCTATGGGCCAGGGTCCTACGAGCAGTACTTC
TRBD1	TRBV7-9	.	TRBJ1-1	CASSSGTVEAFF	TGTGCCAGCAGCTCCGGGACAGTTGAAGCTTTCTTT